This entry lists 12 T cell receptor beta chains sequenced from one sample in a study of cytomegalovirus exposure and HLA in healthy donors. 13 Jbeta primers and 60 Vbeta primers were used for the PCR. The assay was immunoSEQ multiplex PCR, and TCRdb's table has in-frame clones only and misses some. Of around 200,000 clones listed, 75% to 80% are singletons. The specimen was PBMCs. These receptors were taken from a male donor in good health and CMV-seronegative.

A single count supports this clone. The chain recombines TRBV19 with TRBJ1-1; possibly TRBD1 for D (6 bases). The germline V gene encodes CDR1 LNHDA and CDR2 SQIVND (reference sequence). V dropped 7 bases and J dropped 0 bases, with 12 bases sitting between them. This CDR3 has 14 residues. CDR3 loop: CASTKDRMNTEAFF. DNA for the CDR3: TGTGCCAGTACCAAAGACAGGATGAACACTGAAGCTTTCTTT.

V is TRBV5-1 and J is TRBJ1-1, with D possibly matching TRBD1 (5 bases). V was trimmed by 0 bases and J by 5 bases, leaving 14 bases between them. The CDR3 spans 15 residues. The germline gives CDR1 SGHRS, CDR2 YFSETQ. The CDR3 region is CASSLEPGIRTEAFF. CDR3 DNA: TGCGCCAGCAGCTTGGAACCAGGGATTAGGACTGAAGCTTTCTTT.

This clone was observed a handful of times. The chain employs TRBV6-6 and TRBJ1-1; D ambiguous. Germline CDR1 MNHNY, CDR2 SVGAGI (reference sequence). The CDR3 is 14 amino acids. V was clipped by 6 bases and J by 1 base, with 12 bases between them. This chain's CDR3 is CASSEQQANTEAFF. CDR3 nucleotides: TGTGCCAGCAGCGAACAGCAAGCGAACACTGAAGCTTTCTTT.

The table lists this clone with a count of one. One end of the junction does not line up with germline, which may come from a read error. The chain couples TRBV6-5 to TRBJ1-2; D is unresolved. Germline V gene sequence: CDR1 MNHEY, CDR2 SVGAGI. This CDR3 is built from 11 residues. CDR3 nucleotides: TGTGCCAGCAGTTACTCAAGCGGGTTGATTTGG. The encoded protein is CASSYSSGLIW.

The V call is TRBV10-3, the J call TRBJ2-5; a possible D gene is TRBD2 (6 bases). This CDR3 spans 18 amino acids. The V gene's germline CDR1 is ENHRY and CDR2 SYGVKD. The V end lost 1 base, the J end lost 1 base, and 19 bases lay between the germline ends. CDR3 sequence (DNA): TGTGCCATCAGTGAGTTACCCGGGCAGGGACTCCTCCAAGAGACCCAGTACTTC. This gives the protein CAISELPGQGLLQETQYF.

This CDR3 is CASSSRTLGEQYF. As DNA, the CDR3 is TGTGCCAGCAGCTCCCGGACTCTGGGCGAGCAGTACTTC. The chain employs TRBV11-3 and TRBJ2-7; D may be TRBD2 (5 bases). Germline values: CDR1 SGHNT, CDR2 YENEEA. CDR3 length: 13 amino acids. The V end was cut by 4 bases, the J end by 6 bases, with 13 bases between.

This rearrangement joins TRBV5-1 to TRBJ2-3; perhaps TRBD1 as D (5 bases). CDR1 and CDR2 (germline): SGHRS, YFSETQ. Trimming removed 6 bases at V and 6 bases at J, with 17 bases between. This CDR3 region has 14 residues. The CDR3 sequence: CASNPGNPGDTQYF. The CDR3 region has the DNA TGCGCCAGCAACCCAGGGAACCCCGGGGATACGCAGTATTTT. Filled out from reference TRBV5-1 and TRBJ2-3, the complete variable domain reads KAGVTQTPRYLIKTRGQQVTLSCSPISGHRSVSWYQQTPGQGLQFLFEYFSETQRNKGNFPGRFSGRQFSNSRSEMNVSTLELGDSALYLCASNPGNPGDTQYFGPGTRLTVL.

V is TRBV19 and J is TRBJ1-2; 10 bases map to TRBD1. The V and J ends lost 5 bases and 2 bases, in that order; junction bases with no gene match: 8. The germline V gene has CDR1 LNHDA and CDR2 SQIVND (reference sequence). The CDR3 is 16 residues long. The CDR3 sequence: CASSSGTGATNYGYTF. Here the CDR3 DNA reads TGTGCCAGTAGTTCCGGGACAGGGGCCACCAACTATGGCTACACCTTC.

This clone showed up just once. V gene TRBV5-1 combines with J gene TRBJ2-7; D may be TRBD1 (5 bases). The germline gives CDR1 SGHRS, CDR2 YFSETQ. This CDR3 spans 14 amino acids. Between the trimmed V and J ends, which lost 5 bases and 2 bases, there was a span of 14 bases. CDR3: CASRGQDTTYEQYF. The CDR3 region has the DNA TGCGCCAGCAGGGGCCAGGACACCACCTACGAGCAGTACTTC.

The chain uses TRBV27 and TRBJ2-3; 7 bases line up with TRBD2. V gave up 4 bases and J gave up 4 bases; unmatched junction bases: 8. CDR1 and CDR2 (germline): MNHEY, SMNVEV (reference sequence). The CDR3 covers 15 residues. The CDR3 sequence: CASSYGRGGSDTQYF. In DNA form, the CDR3 reads TGTGCCAGCAGTTATGGGCGGGGAGGGTCAGATACGCAGTATTTT.

This clone was recorded only once. The rearrangement links TRBV27 to TRBJ2-3; TRBD2 matches at 15 bases. In germline, CDR1 is MNHEY, CDR2 SMNVEV (reference sequence). V was pared by 7 bases and J by 2 bases, with 10 bases of the junction left unmatched. CDR3 length equals 18 residues. The DNA of the CDR3 is TGTGCCAGCACCCAGACGGGACTAGCGGGGGGAGTCACAGATACGCAGTATTTT. Translating it yields CASTQTGLAGGVTDTQYF.

In nucleotides, the CDR3 is TGTGCCAGCACGAGAGGGGGCTACGAGCAGTACTTC. This gives the protein CASTRGGYEQYF. The V gene is TRBV6-1, the J gene TRBJ2-7, with D possibly TRBD1 on 6 matching bases. V was trimmed by 7 bases and J by 3 bases, leaving 10 bases between them. Germline V gene lookup returns CDR1 MNHNS and CDR2 SASEGT. This CDR3 spans 12 amino acids.